These 28 T cell receptor beta chains share one sample of origin, sequenced in a study of T-cell reconstitution after alpha-beta-depleted transplantation in children. Construction of the TCRbeta library involved unique molecular identifiers. TCRdb reanalysed the PCR reads using MiXCR and keeps one entry per CDR3 protein. Altogether 210,000 or so distinct CDR3 sequences are present, approximately 9% being singletons, with the ten largest covering around 6.2%. This specimen consisted of PBMCs from the stem cell graft donor, obtained from the stem cell graft. Every receptor here comes from a human donor who donated a stem cell graft to a child with acute lymphoblastic leukemia.

This clonotype has just a few counts. The rearrangement uses TRBV12-3 or TRBV12-4 and TRBJ2-3, with 7 bases that match TRBD2. J lost 6 bases, V lost 7 bases, and 7 bases had no gene match. This CDR3 region has 13 residues. The CDR3 is CASNPQAGDTQYF. For the CDR3, the DNA is TGTGCCAGCAATCCTCAAGCGGGGGATACGCAGTATTTT.

This clonotype was picked up many times. This chain joins TRBV3-1 and TRBJ2-2; D ambiguous. Per the germline V gene, CDR1 is LGHDT and CDR2 is YNNKEL (reference sequence). There are 16 residues in the CDR3. V was trimmed by 7 bases and J by 0 bases, leaving 15 bases between them. CDR3 sequence: CASTPLGLANTGELFF. DNA for the CDR3: TGTGCCAGCACCCCCCTAGGGCTGGCGAACACCGGGGAGCTGTTTTTT.

Note on this clonotype: An end of the junction differs from the germline gene, which may be a read error. This chain connects TRBV5-1 to TRBJ1-1, with 8 bases identical to TRBD1. CDR1 and CDR2 from the germline V gene are SGHRS and YFSETQ. The length of the CDR3 is 15 residues. Here the CDR3 DNA reads TGCGCCAGCGGCTTACTTGACAGGGGAGACACTGAAGCTTTCTTT. It yields the protein CASGLLDRGDTEAFF.

This clonotype has a handful of counts. The chain recombines TRBV29-1 with TRBJ1-5, with 7 bases lining up with TRBD1. Germline V gene sequence: CDR1 SQVTM, CDR2 ANQGSEA. V shed 5 bases and J 4 bases; nucleotides not matched to a gene: 5. The CDR3 length is 13 residues. CDR3 protein: CSVSRGGNQPQHF. DNA of the CDR3: TGCAGCGTTTCCAGGGGGGGTAATCAGCCCCAGCATTTT. Combining the CDR3 with reference TRBV29-1 and TRBJ1-5 gives the whole variable domain SAVISQKPSRDICQRGTSLTIQCQVDSQVTMMFWYRQQPGQSLTLIATANQGSEATYESGFVIDKFPISRPNLTFSTLTVSNMSPEDSSIYLCSVSRGGNQPQHFGDGTRLSIL.

This clonotype was counted many times. The chain couples TRBV6-5 to TRBJ1-5; D uncertain. Per the germline V gene, CDR1 is MNHEY and CDR2 is SVGAGI. The V and J ends lost 6 bases and 3 bases respectively, with 12 bases between them. The CDR3 extends over 14 amino acids. CDR3 sequence: CASSYALSNQPQHF. The CDR3 region has the DNA TGTGCCAGCAGCTACGCGTTGTCCAATCAGCCCCAGCATTTT.

This clonotype has just a few counts. The DNA for the CDR3 is TGTGCCAGCAGTACCTTCAGGGAAGGTCGCACTAATGAAAAACTGTTTTTT. It specifies CASSTFREGRTNEKLFF. This chain joins TRBV6-1 and TRBJ1-4, with D possibly being TRBD1 (5 bases). V was pared by 5 bases and J by 2 bases, with 18 bases between. CDR1 and CDR2 from the germline V gene are MNHNS and SASEGT. This CDR3 region has 17 residues.

This clonotype has at least ten counts. The rearrangement links TRBV2 to TRBJ2-5; a possible D gene is TRBD2 (5 bases). CDR3 length: 12 amino acids. CDR1 is SNHLY and CDR2 is FYNNEI in the germline V gene. Trimming took off 8 bases at V and 3 bases at J, with 10 bases between the two ends. Written as DNA, the CDR3 is TGTGCCAGCTCCCGGGGAAAAGAGACCCAGTACTTC. This sequence encodes CASSRGKETQYF.

This clonotype showed up just a few times. The CDR3 protein is CASSLNTPDGELFF. As DNA, the CDR3 is TGTGCCAGCAGCTTGAACACACCCGACGGGGAGCTGTTTTTT. This sequence joins TRBV5-6 and TRBJ2-2; the D is unclear. From germline, CDR1 is SGHDT and CDR2 YYEEEE. The V gene lost 1 base and the J gene lost 7 bases, with 11 bases spanning the gap. There are 14 residues in the CDR3.

This clonotype turned up a few times. This chain links TRBV13 with TRBJ2-7; 10 nucleotides match TRBD1. Germline values: CDR1 PRHDT, CDR2 FYEKMQ (reference sequence). The CDR3 is 15 amino acids. The J segment lost 0 bases and the V segment lost 3 bases, leaving 2 bases of the junction unmatched. CDR3 protein: CASSLGQGNSYEQYF. CDR3 DNA: TGTGCCAGCAGCTTGGGACAGGGGAACTCCTACGAGCAGTACTTC.

The chain has TRBV7-2 and TRBJ2-7; no clear D gene. The CDR3 length is 13 residues. Trimming took off 1 base at V and 3 bases at J, with 7 bases between the two ends. CDR1 is SGHTA, CDR2 FQGNSA, per germline. CDR3 residues: CASSLEPHYEQYF. The CDR3 DNA sequence: TGTGCCAGCAGCTTAGAACCCCACTACGAGCAGTACTTC.

This clonotype was counted a few times. This chain links TRBV11-2 with TRBJ2-5, with 8 bases matching TRBD1. The CDR3 totals 13 residues. Unmatched junction bases numbered 2, after V lost 4 bases and J lost 4 bases. Germline lookup yields CDR1 SGHAT and CDR2 FQNNGV. The CDR3, as DNA: TGTGCCAGCAGCTCAGGGGGCTTAGAGACCCAGTACTTC. Its translation is CASSSGGLETQYF.

The rearrangement uses TRBV10-3 and TRBJ2-5, with TRBD1 identical over 11 bases. Trimming took 3 bases from V and 1 from J; bases not matched to a gene: 4. CDR1 and CDR2 from the germline V gene are ENHRY and SYGVKD. This CDR3 has 16 amino acids. CDR3 amino acids: CAISESGTGGQETQYF. The CDR3 DNA sequence: TGTGCCATCAGTGAATCCGGGACAGGGGGCCAAGAGACCCAGTACTTC.

The sample holds many counts of this clonotype. V is TRBV4-2 and J is TRBJ2-1, with 8 positions matching TRBD2. The V gene end was trimmed by 0 bases and the J gene end by 8 bases; junction bases not matched to a gene: 6. This CDR3 contains 15 residues. The germline V gene encodes CDR1 LGHNA and CDR2 YNFKEQ. In nucleotides, the CDR3 is TGTGCCAGCAGCCAAGAGTCGGGGGGGCCGTATGAGCAGTTCTTC. This gives the protein CASSQESGGPYEQFF.

This clonotype was recorded at least ten times. CDR3 bases: TGTGCCAGCAGCCTAGACTACGAGCAGTACTTC. This gives the protein CASSLDYEQYF. V is TRBV7-9 and J is TRBJ2-7; D is unresolved. Germline CDR1 and CDR2: SEHNR and FQNEAQ (reference sequence). CDR3 length: 11 amino acids. V shed 5 bases and J shed 3 bases, with 5 bases lying between them.

There are many counts of this clonotype. The J gene is TRBJ2-7, the V gene TRBV28, with 8 bases identical to TRBD2. Unmatched junction bases numbered 11, after V lost 4 bases and J lost 3 bases. Germline V gene lookup returns CDR1 MDHEN and CDR2 SYDVKM. The CDR3 totals 16 residues. As DNA, the CDR3 is TGTGCCAGCAGTTCCCCGGGGGGGGGTACTTACTACGAGCAGTACTTC. Its protein product is CASSSPGGGTYYEQYF.

This clonotype was seen at least ten times. The chain combines TRBV6-1 with TRBJ2-1; 13 bases agree with TRBD2. Germline V lookup: CDR1 MNHNS, CDR2 SASEGT. CDR3 length equals 14 residues. The trim removed 4 bases at V and 7 bases at J, leaving 1 base unmatched. The CDR3 spells CASSATSGGNEQFF. The CDR3 DNA reads as TGTGCCAGCAGTGCGACTAGCGGGGGGAATGAGCAGTTCTTC.

The gene calls are TRBV7-6 and TRBJ1-6, with D hard to call. The V gene's germline CDR1 is SGHVS and CDR2 FNYEAQ. Trimming cost V 1 base and J 5 bases, with 9 bases left between them. CDR3 length: 15 residues. CDR3 amino acids: CASSLGIGNNSPLHF. The DNA for the CDR3 is TGTGCCAGCAGCTTAGGAATAGGGAATAATTCACCCCTCCACTTT.

The chain joins TRBV11-2 to TRBJ2-3; tentative D call: TRBD2 (5 bases). CDR1 SGHAT and CDR2 FQNNGV come from the germline V gene. This CDR3 contains 15 residues. The V end was cut by 1 base, the J end by 2 bases, with 10 bases between. CDR3 in DNA: TGTGCCAGCAGCTTAGCAGGTAGCGCCACAGATACGCAGTATTTT. It codes for CASSLAGSATDTQYF.

The CDR3 region has the DNA TGTGCCAGCAGCTGGGGACAGACGGCCACAGATACGCAGTATTTT. Translating it yields CASSWGQTATDTQYF. The V gene is TRBV5-8, the J gene TRBJ2-3; TRBD1 matches 7 bases. The V gene's germline CDR1 is SGHTS and CDR2 YDEGEE. Germline trimming cut 3 bases from V and 2 bases from J; bases unmatched to any gene: 6. The CDR3 has 15 amino acids.

This clonotype was seen a handful of times. The chain is built from TRBV5-1 and TRBJ1-2; 7 nucleotides match TRBD1. This CDR3 has 15 residues. Trimming at V came to 6 bases and at J to 0 bases, leaving 8 bases not matched to a gene. From germline, CDR1 is SGHRS and CDR2 YFSETQ. In DNA, the CDR3 is TGCGCCAGCACGGTCGGGGACAGCACTAACTATGGCTACACCTTC. Its translation is CASTVGDSTNYGYTF.

This clonotype was detected ten times or more. This chain links TRBV27 with TRBJ2-1, with 11 bases identical to TRBD2. The CDR3 runs to 18 residues. The germline V gene has CDR1 MNHEY and CDR2 SMNVEV (reference sequence). Trimming took 2 bases from V and 10 from J; bases not matched to a gene: 16. This chain's CDR3 is CASSLRTSGLTDLREQFF. CDR3 in DNA: TGTGCCAGCAGTTTACGGACTAGCGGGCTGACAGATCTTAGGGAGCAGTTCTTC.

Remarks on this clonotype: The junction departs from germline at one end; a sequencing error may be responsible. This chain uses TRBV7-8 with TRBJ2-1; D remains unclear. This CDR3 is 14 amino acids long. Germline lookup yields CDR1 SGHVS and CDR2 FQNEAQ. The CDR3 nucleotides read TGTGCCAGCAGCTTAGATGCGTCGCGGAATGAGGAGTTCTTC. It is translated as CASSLDASRNEEFF.

This clonotype was seen only a few times. V usage is TRBV11-2 and J usage is TRBJ2-7; D is unclear. This CDR3 has 13 amino acids. V shed 3 bases and J shed 5 bases, with 11 bases lying between them. The germline gives CDR1 SGHAT, CDR2 FQNNGV. This chain's CDR3 is CASSFTASHEQYF. CDR3 in DNA: TGTGCCAGCAGCTTTACGGCGTCCCACGAGCAGTACTTC.

Only a few counts were recorded for this clonotype. The V and J genes are TRBV7-9 and TRBJ1-1; D is unresolved. V shed 5 bases and J shed 9 bases, with 25 bases lying between them. Per the germline V gene, CDR1 is SEHNR and CDR2 is FQNEAQ (reference sequence). The CDR3 extends over 16 amino acids. This CDR3 reads CASSLPHTAESAQAFF. The CDR3 DNA reads as TGTGCCAGCAGCCTTCCTCACACCGCTGAGTCTGCCCAAGCTTTCTTT.

This clonotype has a handful of counts. The V call is TRBV4-2, the J call TRBJ1-2, with 7 bases fitting TRBD1. The CDR3 consists of 16 residues. Per germline, CDR1 LGHNA and CDR2 YNFKEQ. The V segment lost 0 bases and the J segment 5 bases; nucleotides outside the gene matches: 9. CDR3 in DNA: TGTGCCAGCAGCCAAGAGAAGGGGGCCGGCGGGTATGGCTACACCTTC. This translates into CASSQEKGAGGYGYTF.

This sequence joins TRBV2 and TRBJ1-5, with TRBD1 identical over 7 bases. Per germline, CDR1 SNHLY and CDR2 FYNNEI. The V gene end was trimmed by 6 bases and the J gene end by 2 bases; junction bases not matched to a gene: 4. The CDR3 is made up of 14 amino acids. CDR3 in DNA: TGTGCCAGCAGGGGGGGGACAGGCAATCAGCCCCAGCATTTT. Its protein is CASRGGTGNQPQHF.

The sample holds a few counts of this clonotype. The rearrangement uses TRBV6-2 or TRBV6-3 and TRBJ1-5; D gene uncertain. Trimming cost V 4 bases and J 9 bases, with 10 bases left between them. Germline CDR1 MNHEY, CDR2 SVGEGT. The CDR3 is made up of 12 amino acids. In nucleotides, the CDR3 is TGTGCCAGCAGTTTCCCGACGGGGCCCCAGCATTTT. Translation: CASSFPTGPQHF.

Many counts were recorded for this clonotype. The chain is built from TRBV5-4 and TRBJ2-7; D ambiguous. CDR1 and CDR2 (germline): SGHNT, YYREEE (reference sequence). V lost 0 bases, J lost 1 base, and 8 bases lay in between. There are 14 residues in the CDR3. CDR3 in amino acids: CASSLEGASYEQYF. The CDR3 DNA reads TGTGCCAGCAGCTTGGAAGGTGCTTCCTACGAGCAGTACTTC.